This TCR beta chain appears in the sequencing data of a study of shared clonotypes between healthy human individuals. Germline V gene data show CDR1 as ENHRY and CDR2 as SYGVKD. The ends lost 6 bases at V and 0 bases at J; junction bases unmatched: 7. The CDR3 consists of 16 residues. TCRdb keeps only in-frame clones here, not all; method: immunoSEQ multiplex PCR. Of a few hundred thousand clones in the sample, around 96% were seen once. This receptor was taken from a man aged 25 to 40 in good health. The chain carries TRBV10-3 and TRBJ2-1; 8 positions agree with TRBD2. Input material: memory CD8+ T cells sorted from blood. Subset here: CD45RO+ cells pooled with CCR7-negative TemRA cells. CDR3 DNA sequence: TGTGCCATCAGCACCAAGCGGGAGAGCTCCTACAATGAGCAGTTCTTC. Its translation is CAISTKRESSYNEQFF.